The source of this TCR beta chain is a study of spatial heterogeneity in lung cancer. In TCRdb, the 5' RACE reads were re-called with MiXCR into one record per CDR3 protein. The data hold some 13,000 distinct CDR3 sequences, with 3.5% to 4.5% observed a single time. The time point was: sample taken at primary tumor resection. In its sample, this clonotype was seen many times. Its antigen is unidentified. There are 15 residues in the CDR3. CDR1 and CDR2 (germline): SGHAT, FQNNGV. The trim removed 4 bases at V and 4 bases at J, leaving 6 bases unmatched. Study observations and caveats: Expanded alpha and beta TCR counts within tumors tracked tumor mutation counts.

J is TRBJ2-7 and V is TRBV11-2, with TRBD1 identical over 11 bases. The sequences come from lung tumor tissue, collected at surgery. This TCR was sampled from a male donor with early-stage non-small cell lung cancer. CDR3 sequence: CASSSGQGAWYEQYV. CDR3 coding DNA: TGTGCCAGCAGCTCTGGACAGGGGGCTTGGTACGAGCAGTACGTC.